This TCR beta chain is from a study of Graves' ophthalmopathy and Graves' hyperthyroidism. Study observations and caveats: Detected in blood as well were most expanded thyroid clonotypes with frequency above 0.001. In separating ophthalmopathy from stable hyperthyroidism, a 13-signature model achieved 87.88% sensitivity and 81.08% specificity.

Germline CDR1 is SGHRS and CDR2 is YFSETQ. The CDR3 is 14 amino acids. Calling hyperthyroidism stable required that no ophthalmopathy show up within 18 months of follow-up. Uncontrolled infections, other autoimmune diseases, pregnancy or lactation barred patients from enrollment. Transcripts of RNA were the source for amplifying TCR beta CDR3 regions. An opening RT-PCR round employed HTBI primers and preceded a second-round multiplex PCR. TCRdb reprocessed the multiplex PCR reads via MiXCR and lists one record per CDR3 protein. Among roughly 39,000 distinct CDR3 sequences listed, roughly 50% were seen once. As to this clonotype: Its antigen is not identified. The CDR3 carries no conserved terminal phenylalanine or tryptophan, so it likely arises from a read error.

The receptor was isolated from an adult woman with stable Graves' hyperthyroidism. Source material: peripheral blood. V gene TRBV5-1 combines with J gene TRBJ2-5, with a possible D match to TRBD1 (5 bases). The chain's CDR3 is CASSGVDTQETQYS. The CDR3 nucleotides read TGCGCCAGCAGCGGGGTGGACACCCAAGAAACCCAGTACTCC.